A selection of T cell receptor beta chains follows, all from one sample in a study of shared clonotypes between healthy human individuals. Generated by immunoSEQ multiplex PCR, the TCRdb table keeps only in-frame clones and is missing some. The sample records 2 million to 3 million clones, about 92% being singletons. The source material was naive CD4+ T cells sorted from blood. These receptors all come from a man younger than 30 in good health. The CDR3 runs from the conserved cysteine through the conserved F or W. D genes are given only for firm matches. Size is stated for part of the rows, as once, few or many counts, or as a class when the clone is expanded.

15 | - | TRBD1 | TRBJ1-2 | TRBV5-1 | CASSNPGQGAYGYTF | TGCGCCAGCAGTAATCCGGGACAGGGGGCCTATGGCTACACCTTC
17 | - | - | TRBJ2-3 | TRBV23-1 | CASSQFDVNTSTDTQYF | TGCGCCAGCAGTCAATTTGATGTTAACACTAGCACAGATACGCAGTATTTT
17 | - | TRBD2 | TRBJ2-1 | TRBV2 | CASSMIATSSSGNEQFF | TGTGCCAGCAGCATGATCGCGACTAGCTCCAGTGGTAATGAGCAGTTCTTC
15 | - | TRBD1 | TRBJ2-1 | TRBV6-5 | CASSPGTGGGNEQFF | TGTGCCAGCAGCCCCGGGACAGGGGGGGGCAATGAGCAGTTCTTC
14 | - | - | TRBJ2-2 | TRBV10-2 | CASSEFRGSGELFF | TGCGCCAGCAGTGAGTTTCGAGGGTCCGGGGAGCTGTTTTTT
13 | - | - | TRBJ2-1 | TRBV7-8 | CASSLAVSGEQFF | TGTGCCAGCAGCTTAGCGGTGAGCGGTGAGCAGTTCTTC
15 | - | TRBD1 | TRBJ1-4 | TRBV11-2 | CASSSWTGGEEKLFF | TGTGCCAGCAGCTCCTGGACAGGGGGAGAAGAAAAACTGTTTTTT
15 | - | TRBD1 | TRBJ2-4 | TRBV4-1 | CASSQPGQGKNIQYF | TGCGCCAGCAGCCAACCCGGACAGGGGAAAAACATTCAGTACTTC
14 | - | - | TRBJ2-7 | TRBV5-4 | CASSLDVNRVEQYF | TGTGCCAGCAGCTTGGACGTGAACAGGGTAGAGCAGTACTTC
15 | - | - | TRBJ2-2 | TRBV5-1 | CASSLLYQGDGELFF | TGCGCCAGCAGCTTGTTATACCAGGGCGACGGGGAGCTGTTTTTT
15 | - | TRBD1 | TRBJ2-3 | TRBV6-1 | CASSIDRVITDTQYF | TGTGCCAGCAGCATTGACAGGGTTATCACAGATACGCAGTATTTT
15 | - | TRBD1 | TRBJ2-7 | TRBV5-4 | CASSLPGTGGREQYF | TGTGCCAGCAGCTTGCCCGGGACAGGGGGGCGCGAGCAGTACTTC
15 | - | TRBD1 | TRBJ1-4 | TRBV10-3 | CAISESGQGREKLFF | TGTGCCATCAGTGAGTCGGGACAGGGACGCGAAAAACTGTTTTTT
14 | - | - | TRBJ1-1 | TRBV7-8 | CASSLGSPNTEAFF | TGTGCCAGCAGCTTAGGGTCGCCGAACACTGAAGCTTTCTTT
15 | - | - | TRBJ1-1 | TRBV7-2 | CASSLWSQGNTEAFF | TGTGCCAGCAGCTTATGGTCCCAGGGGAACACTGAAGCTTTCTTT
17 | - | - | TRBJ2-3 | TRBV18 | CASSPGVQRSGTDTQYF | TGTGCCAGCTCACCTGGAGTTCAGCGGAGCGGCACAGATACGCAGTATTTT
13 | - | - | TRBJ2-7 | TRBV2 | CASSAPGTYEQYF | TGTGCCAGCAGTGCACCAGGGACCTACGAGCAGTACTTC
17 | - | - | TRBJ1-1 | TRBV7-8 | CASSLGDWSTVNTEAFF | TGTGCCAGCAGCTTAGGGGACTGGTCGACAGTGAACACTGAAGCTTTCTTT
16 | - | TRBD2 | TRBJ2-3 | TRBV4-1 | CASSQDTAGGGDTQYF | TGCGCCAGCAGCCAAGATACAGCGGGAGGTGGAGATACGCAGTATTTT
16 | - | TRBD1 | TRBJ1-1 | TRBV7-2 | CASSLRHRGLNTEAFF | TGTGCCAGCAGCCTCAGACACAGGGGCCTGAACACTGAAGCTTTCTTT
13 | - | - | TRBJ2-6 | TRBV4-1 | CASRATGANVLTF | TGCGCCAGCAGAGCGACAGGGGCCAACGTCCTGACTTTC
17 | once | TRBD1 | TRBJ2-5 | TRBV9 | CASSETGDGFGRETQYF | TGTGCCAGCAGCGAGACAGGGGATGGTTTCGGTCGAGAGACCCAGTACTTC
13 | - | - | TRBJ2-7 | TRBV18 | CASSPPNPYEQYF | TGTGCCAGCTCACCACCGAACCCATACGAGCAGTACTTC
15 | - | - | TRBJ1-2 | TRBV28 | CASSFPLGIGYGYTF | TGTGCCAGCAGTTTTCCCCTCGGGATCGGCTATGGCTACACCTTC
13 | - | - | TRBJ2-2 | TRBV6-1 | CATGKGPTGELFF | TGTGCCACGGGAAAGGGCCCTACCGGGGAGCTGTTTTTT
14 | - | - | TRBJ2-5 | TRBV5-1 | CASSSRGNQETQYF | TGCGCCAGCAGCTCCAGGGGTAACCAAGAGACCCAGTACTTC
16 | - | - | TRBJ2-2 | TRBV2 | CASSGTPTPNTGELFF | TGTGCCAGCAGCGGGACCCCCACCCCCAACACCGGGGAGCTGTTTTTT
12 | - | - | TRBJ2-7 | TRBV5-1 | CASSLIGVIEYF | TGCGCCAGCAGCCTAATAGGGGTCATCGAGTACTTC
14 | - | TRBD1 | TRBJ2-7 | TRBV2 | CASSADRWTYEQYF | TGTGCCAGCAGTGCGGACAGGTGGACCTACGAGCAGTACTTC
17 | - | - | TRBJ2-1 | TRBV5-1 | CASSAGKGGSSYNEQFF | TGCGCCAGCAGCGCCGGTAAGGGGGGGAGCTCCTACAATGAGCAGTTCTTC
14 | - | - | TRBJ2-6 | TRBV5-1 | CASSVGAGANVLTF | TGCGCCAGCAGCGTGGGGGCTGGGGCCAACGTCCTGACTTTC
15 | once | TRBD1 | TRBJ1-2 | TRBV5-1 | CASSPRTGGGYGYTF | TGCGCCAGCAGCCCGAGGACAGGGGGCGGCTATGGCTACACCTTC
12 | - | - | TRBJ2-5 | TRBV7-9 | CASSYREETQYF | TGTGCCAGCAGCTACAGGGAAGAGACCCAGTACTTC
14 | - | - | TRBJ1-1 | TRBV5-1 | CASHLQAGNTEAFF | TGCGCCAGCCATCTTCAGGCGGGGAACACTGAAGCTTTCTTT
16 | once | - | TRBJ1-5 | TRBV5-5 | CASSLLPEGSNQPQHF | TGTGCCAGCAGCTTGCTGCCCGAGGGGTCAAATCAGCCCCAGCATTTT
14 | few | - | TRBJ2-7 | TRBV6-5 | CASTAGRGGYEQYF | TGTGCCAGCACCGCGGGCAGGGGGGGGTACGAGCAGTACTTC
15 | - | - | TRBJ1-1 | TRBV9 | CASSVEGYLNTEAFF | TGTGCCAGCAGCGTAGAGGGCTATTTGAACACTGAAGCTTTCTTT
18 | - | TRBD1 | TRBJ2-6 | TRBV5-5 | CASSRDRAYLSGANVLTF | TGTGCCAGCAGTCGAGACAGGGCCTACCTCTCTGGGGCCAACGTCCTGACTTTC
15 | - | TRBD2 | TRBJ2-7 | TRBV7-9 | CASSSAERGTYEQYF | TGTGCCAGCAGCTCGGCCGAGCGGGGAACCTACGAGCAGTACTTC
16 | - | - | TRBJ2-5 | TRBV7-3 | CASSLGGGDPQETQYF | TGTGCCAGCAGCTTGGGAGGGGGGGATCCCCAAGAGACCCAGTACTTC
11 | - | - | TRBJ2-7 | TRBV2 | CASGGGYEQYF | TGTGCCAGCGGGGGAGGATACGAGCAGTACTTC
15 | - | - | TRBJ1-2 | TRBV7-9 | CASSLQADLGYGYTF | TGTGCCAGCAGCTTACAGGCAGACCTAGGCTATGGCTACACCTTC
15 | - | - | TRBJ2-1 | TRBV7-2 | CASSLGGPTYNEQFF | TGTGCCAGCAGCTTGGGGGGCCCCACCTACAATGAGCAGTTCTTC
14 | - | - | TRBJ1-5 | TRBV6-1 | CASSEMGGWQPQHF | TGTGCCAGCAGTGAAATGGGGGGGTGGCAGCCCCAGCATTTT
14 | - | - | TRBJ1-6 | TRBV7-2 | CASSLVGGEGPLHF | TGTGCCAGCAGCTTAGTCGGAGGGGAGGGACCCCTCCACTTT